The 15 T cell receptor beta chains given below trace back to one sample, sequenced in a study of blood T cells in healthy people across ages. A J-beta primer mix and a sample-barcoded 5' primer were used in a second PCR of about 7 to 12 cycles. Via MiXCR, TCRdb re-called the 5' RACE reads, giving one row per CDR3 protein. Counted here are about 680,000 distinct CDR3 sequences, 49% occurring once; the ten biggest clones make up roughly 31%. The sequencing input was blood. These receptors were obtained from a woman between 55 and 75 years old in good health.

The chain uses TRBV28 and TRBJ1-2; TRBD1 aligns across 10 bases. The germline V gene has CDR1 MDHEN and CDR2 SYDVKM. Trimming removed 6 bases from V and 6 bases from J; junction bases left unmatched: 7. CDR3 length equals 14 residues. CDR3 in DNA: TGTGCCAGCAGAAGACAGGGGGCGACGAATGGCTACACCTTC. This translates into CASRRQGATNGYTF.

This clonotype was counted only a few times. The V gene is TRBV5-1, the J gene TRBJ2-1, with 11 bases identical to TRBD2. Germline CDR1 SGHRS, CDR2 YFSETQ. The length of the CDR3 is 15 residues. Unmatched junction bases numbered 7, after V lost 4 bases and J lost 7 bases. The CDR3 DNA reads TGCGCCAGCAGCGCCTTAGCGGGAGGGCCTAATGAGCAGTTCTTC. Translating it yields CASSALAGGPNEQFF.

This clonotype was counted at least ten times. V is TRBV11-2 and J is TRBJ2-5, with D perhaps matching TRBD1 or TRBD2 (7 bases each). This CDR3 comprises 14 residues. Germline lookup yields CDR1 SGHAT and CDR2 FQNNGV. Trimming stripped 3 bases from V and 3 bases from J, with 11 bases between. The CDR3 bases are TGTGCCAGCAGCTTCAGGGGGGGGGAAGAGACCCAGTACTTC. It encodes CASSFRGGEETQYF.

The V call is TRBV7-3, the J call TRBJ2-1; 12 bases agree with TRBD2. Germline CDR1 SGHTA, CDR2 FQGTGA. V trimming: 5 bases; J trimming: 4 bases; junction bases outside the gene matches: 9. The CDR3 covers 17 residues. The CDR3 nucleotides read TGTGCCAGCAGCGCGGGACTAGCGGGCTCAGGGTACAATGAGCAGTTCTTC. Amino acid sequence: CASSAGLAGSGYNEQFF.

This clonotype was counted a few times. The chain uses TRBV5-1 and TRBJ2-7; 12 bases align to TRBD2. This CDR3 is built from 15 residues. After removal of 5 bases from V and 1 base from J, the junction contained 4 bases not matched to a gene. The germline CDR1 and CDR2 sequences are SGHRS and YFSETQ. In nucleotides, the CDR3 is TGCGCCAGCAGTTCCGGACTAGCGGGATCCTACGAGCAGTACTTC. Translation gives CASSSGLAGSYEQYF.

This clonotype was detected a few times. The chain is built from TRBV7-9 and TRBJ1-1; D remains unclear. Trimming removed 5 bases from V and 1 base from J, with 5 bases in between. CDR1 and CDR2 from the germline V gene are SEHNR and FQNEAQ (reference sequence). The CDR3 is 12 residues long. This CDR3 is CASSSENTEAFF. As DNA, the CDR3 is TGTGCCAGCAGCAGCGAGAACACTGAAGCTTTCTTT.

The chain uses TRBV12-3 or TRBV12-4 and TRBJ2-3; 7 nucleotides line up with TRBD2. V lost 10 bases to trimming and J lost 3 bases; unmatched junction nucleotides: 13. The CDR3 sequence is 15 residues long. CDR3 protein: CATRERLGRTDTQYF. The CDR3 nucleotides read TGTGCCACCCGAGAGCGTCTCGGGAGGACAGATACGCAGTATTTT.

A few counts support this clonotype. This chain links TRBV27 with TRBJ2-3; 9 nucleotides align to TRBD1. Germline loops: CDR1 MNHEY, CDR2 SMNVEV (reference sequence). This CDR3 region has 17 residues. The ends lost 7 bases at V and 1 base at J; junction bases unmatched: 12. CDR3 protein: CASTRQGGGTRTDTQYF. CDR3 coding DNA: TGTGCCAGCACTCGACAGGGGGGCGGGACCCGCACAGATACGCAGTATTTT.

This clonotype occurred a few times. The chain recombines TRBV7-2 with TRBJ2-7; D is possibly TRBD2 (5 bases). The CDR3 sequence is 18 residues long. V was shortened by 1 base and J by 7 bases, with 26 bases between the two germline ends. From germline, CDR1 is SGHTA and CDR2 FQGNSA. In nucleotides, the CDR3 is TGTGCCAGCAGCTTAGGCAGTTTTGCGGCGGAGCTGGGCGGGGAGCAGTACTTC. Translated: CASSLGSFAAELGGEQYF.

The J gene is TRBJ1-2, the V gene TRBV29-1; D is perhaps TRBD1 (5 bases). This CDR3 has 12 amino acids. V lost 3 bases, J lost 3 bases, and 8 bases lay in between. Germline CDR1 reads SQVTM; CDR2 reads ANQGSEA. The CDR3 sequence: CSVDKGDYGYTF. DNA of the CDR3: TGCAGCGTTGACAAAGGGGACTATGGCTACACCTTC.

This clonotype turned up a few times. CDR3 loop: CASTVAGVGETQYF. CDR3 DNA: TGCGCCAGCACCGTAGCGGGAGTCGGAGAGACCCAGTACTTC. V usage is TRBV5-1 and J usage is TRBJ2-5; 9 bases line up with TRBD2. The ends lost 6 bases at V and 4 bases at J; junction bases unmatched: 7. This CDR3 has 14 amino acids. Germline V gives CDR1 SGHRS, CDR2 YFSETQ.

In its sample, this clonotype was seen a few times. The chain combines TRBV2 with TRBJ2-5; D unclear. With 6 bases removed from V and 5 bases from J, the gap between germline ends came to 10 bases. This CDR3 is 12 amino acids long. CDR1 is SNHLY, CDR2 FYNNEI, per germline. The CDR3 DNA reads TGTGCCAGCAGCCCCTCGTCCGAGACCCAGTACTTC. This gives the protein CASSPSSETQYF.

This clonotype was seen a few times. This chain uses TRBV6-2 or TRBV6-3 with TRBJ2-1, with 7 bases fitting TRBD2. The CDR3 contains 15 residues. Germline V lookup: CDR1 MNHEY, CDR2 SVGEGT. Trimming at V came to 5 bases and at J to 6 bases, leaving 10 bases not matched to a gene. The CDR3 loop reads CASSARGGESNEQFF. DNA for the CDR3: TGTGCCAGCAGTGCCCGGGGAGGGGAAAGCAATGAGCAGTTCTTC.

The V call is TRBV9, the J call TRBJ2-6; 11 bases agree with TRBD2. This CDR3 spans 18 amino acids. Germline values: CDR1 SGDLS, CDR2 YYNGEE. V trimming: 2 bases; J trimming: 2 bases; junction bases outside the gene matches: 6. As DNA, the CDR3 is TGTGCCAGCAGCGTGTTAGCGGGAGGGGTAACTGGGGCCAACGTCCTGACTTTC. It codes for CASSVLAGGVTGANVLTF.

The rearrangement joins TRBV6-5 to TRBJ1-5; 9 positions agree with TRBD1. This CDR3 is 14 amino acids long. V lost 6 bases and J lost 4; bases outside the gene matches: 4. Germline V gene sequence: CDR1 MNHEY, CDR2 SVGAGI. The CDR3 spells CASRGGTGNQPQHF. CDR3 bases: TGTGCCAGCAGGGGCGGGACAGGGAATCAGCCCCAGCATTTT.